This entry features one T cell receptor beta chain sequence. It lacks a known antigen. From each donor, an approximately 2.5 ml peripheral blood sample was collected into PAXgene tubes and stored at -80 degrees C. Without any T cell sorting, total RNA was extracted from whole blood using the PAXgene blood miRNA kit on an automated QIAcube. Peripheral blood from monozygotic twin pairs, either concordant or discordant for inflammatory bowel disease, underwent deep TCRalpha and TCRbeta repertoire profiling that used unique molecular barcoding. Smoking habits were recorded for all twin pairs, and individuals were classified as current, former or never smokers. These data come from a study of monozygotic twins with inflammatory bowel disease (dated 2019 in TCRdb). Broadly, across the study: The complete study included roughly 30 monozygotic twin pairs: 19 IBD-discordant Danish pairs and nine German pairs, of which four were IBD-concordant and five were IBD-discordant. The search for disease-associated traits relied mainly on comparing IBD patients with their genetically identical healthy co-twins within discordant pairs. Each individual had, on average, about 151 000 unique TCRalpha sequences and 181 000 unique TCRbeta sequences available for analysis. Study-level results and caveats: Background noise and inter-individual variability may have been introduced into the repertoires by the differing immunosuppressive treatments among patients. Distinction between different T cell subtypes could not be achieved in the analysis. Fewer clonotypes were shared with other individuals by IBD patients than by healthy twins, most markedly in patients showing signs of disease activity. The results gave no support for a single strong signal or clonotype linked to IBD. A decrease in TCRbeta repertoire diversity, as measured by inverse Simpson index, was observed in IBD patients compared with their healthy co-twins. No difference in repertoire similarity was observed between concordant and discordant twins, possibly owing to limited statistical power.

The method was 5' RACE. The input for every TCR library was roughly 3,300 ng of total RNA. For each sample, cDNA was synthesized in eight separate reactions using SMARTScribe reverse transcriptase. During cDNA synthesis, unique molecular identifiers containing a 6-nucleotide sample barcode were introduced by template switching. Two nested PCRs of 16 and 9 cycles amplified the TCRalpha and TCRbeta cDNA, and bead purification followed each PCR. Before amplification, the cDNA was treated with uracil DNA-glycosylase and purified using the QIAquick PCR purification kit. The second PCR added Illumina TruSeq-compatible adapters along with sample-specific barcodes. TapeStation and Qubit were used to check library quality and concentration, and 5 ng of each library went into the pool. Sequencing of the pooled libraries was done on an Illumina HiSeq2500 single-index Rapid Run using custom sequencing primers and 2 x 100 bp reads. As for the original processing: PCR and sequencing errors were corrected by UMI-based consensus assembly using MiGEC version 1.2.6. MiXCR version 2.1.1 was used to carry out V(D)J alignment, clonotype assembly and CDR3 extraction. To normalise gene usage, clonotype sharing and MAIT/NKT TCR abundance, the analysis used the top 1000, 10 000 and 20 000 clonotypes per sample. Diversity was computed as the inverse Simpson index with the vegan R package after downsampling to 27 000 UMIs. Paired Mann-Whitney U tests were applied to discordant twin pairs, and Benjamini-Hochberg correction was used for multiple testing. Reprocessed by TCRdb, the reads give a single entry per CDR3 protein sequence, without DNA. The authors' filters were not applied to this entry. For this sample, the table gives approximately 400,000 distinct CDR3 sequences. The ten largest clones take up approximately 2.3% of the sample.

Based on the germline V gene, the CDR1 and CDR2 sequences are MNHNS and SASEGT. The CDR3 runs 14 amino acids, cysteine and phenylalanine included. Nucleotide data are not available. Rearrangement joined TRBV6-1 to TRBJ1-1; the TCRdb D gene call, TRBD1, has no DNA to confirm it. Sequences were obtained from blood. The TCR originated in a human donor with ulcerative colitis or Crohn's disease, or a healthy co-twin of an affected twin (not recorded which). The CDR3: CASGRDRGGTEAFF.